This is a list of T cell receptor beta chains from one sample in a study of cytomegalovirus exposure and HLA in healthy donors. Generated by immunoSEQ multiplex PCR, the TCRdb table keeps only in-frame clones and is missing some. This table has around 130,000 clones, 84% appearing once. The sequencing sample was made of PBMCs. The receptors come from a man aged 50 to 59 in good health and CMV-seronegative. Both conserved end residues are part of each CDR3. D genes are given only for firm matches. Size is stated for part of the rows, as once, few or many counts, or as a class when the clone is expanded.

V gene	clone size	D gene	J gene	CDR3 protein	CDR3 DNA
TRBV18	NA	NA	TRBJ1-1	CASSPGSVGNTEAFF	TGTGCCAGCTCACCCGGGAGTGTCGGAAACACTGAAGCTTTCTTT
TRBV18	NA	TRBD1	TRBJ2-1	CASSPRQGGYNEQFF	TGTGCCAGCTCACCGAGACAGGGGGGCTACAATGAGCAGTTCTTC
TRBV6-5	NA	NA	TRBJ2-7	CASKAGVGEQYF	TGTGCCAGCAAAGCAGGCGTCGGCGAGCAGTACTTC
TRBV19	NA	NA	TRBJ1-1	CASRPPPVLNTEAFF	TGTGCCAGTAGACCTCCCCCGGTCCTGAACACTGAAGCTTTCTTT
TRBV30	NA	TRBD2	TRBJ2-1	CASRGLAMNNEQFF	TGTGCCTCGCGCGGACTAGCGATGAACAATGAGCAGTTCTTC
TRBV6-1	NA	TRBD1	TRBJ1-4	CASSEIQGATTNEKLFF	TGTGCCAGCAGCGAAATACAGGGGGCTACAACTAATGAAAAACTGTTTTTT
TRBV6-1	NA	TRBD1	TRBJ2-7	CASSAYRGRDEQYF	TGTGCCAGCAGTGCCTACAGGGGGCGCGACGAGCAGTACTTC
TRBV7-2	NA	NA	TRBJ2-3	CASSPQVTDTQYF	TGTGCCAGCAGCCCCCAGGTCACAGATACGCAGTATTTT
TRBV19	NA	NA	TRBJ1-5	CASSAGQTGGQPQHF	TGTGCCAGTAGTGCCGGACAGACGGGGGGTCAGCCCCAGCATTTT
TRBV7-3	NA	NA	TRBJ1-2	CASSPSLGSYGYTF	TGTGCCAGCAGCCCCTCCTTGGGGAGCTATGGCTACACCTTC
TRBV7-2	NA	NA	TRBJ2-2	CASSLRGTGELFF	TGTGCCAGCAGCTTGAGGGGGACCGGGGAGCTGTTTTTT
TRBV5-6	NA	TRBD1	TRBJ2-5	CASSFGDRDGYETQYF	TGTGCCAGCAGCTTCGGGGACAGGGATGGGTACGAGACCCAGTACTTC
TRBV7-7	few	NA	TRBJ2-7	CASSPRAWQGEQYF	TGTGCTAGCAGCCCACGGGCCTGGCAGGGCGAGCAGTACTTC
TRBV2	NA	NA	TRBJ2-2	CASRGGGAATGELFF	TGTGCCAGCAGGGGTGGGGGGGCGGCCACCGGGGAGCTGTTTTTT
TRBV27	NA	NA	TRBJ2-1	CASSFSSDYNEQFF	TGTGCCAGCAGTTTTTCTAGCGACTACAATGAGCAGTTCTTC
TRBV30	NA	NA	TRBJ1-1	CAWSRSRDTEAFF	TGTGCCTGGAGTAGGTCCAGGGACACTGAAGCTTTCTTT
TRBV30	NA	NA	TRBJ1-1	CAFGQRMNTEAFF	TGTGCCTTCGGACAGAGAATGAACACTGAAGCTTTCTTT
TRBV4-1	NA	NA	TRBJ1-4	CASSQATPSATNEKLFF	TGCGCCAGCAGCCAAGCGACACCTTCCGCAACTAATGAAAAACTGTTTTTT
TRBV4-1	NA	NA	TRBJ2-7	CASSQGARGDSYEQYF	TGCGCCAGCAGCCAAGGAGCCAGGGGCGACTCCTACGAGCAGTACTTC
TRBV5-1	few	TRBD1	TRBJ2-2	CASSLWDRTTGELFF	TGCGCCAGCAGCCTCTGGGACAGAACGACCGGGGAGCTGTTTTTT
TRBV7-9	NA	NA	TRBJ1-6	CASSFRAGGNSPLHF	TGTGCCAGCAGCTTCCGCGCGGGGGGCAATTCACCCCTCCACTTT
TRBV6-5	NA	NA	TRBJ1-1	CASSYSNTAGEAFF	TGTGCCAGCAGTTACTCGAACACAGCAGGTGAAGCTTTCTTT
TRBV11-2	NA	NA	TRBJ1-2	CASSWAGDGYTF	TGTGCCAGCAGCTGGGCAGGGGACGGCTACACCTTC
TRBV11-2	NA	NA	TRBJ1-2	CASSLDARGTNYGYTF	TGTGCCAGCAGCTTAGATGCGAGGGGGACGAACTATGGCTACACCTTC
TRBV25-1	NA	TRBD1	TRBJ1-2	CASSPGQGAGGYTF	TGTGCCAGCAGTCCGGGACAGGGGGCAGGTGGCTACACCTTC
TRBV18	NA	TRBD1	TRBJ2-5	CASSPSRGRETQYF	TGTGCCAGCTCACCGAGCAGGGGGCGAGAGACCCAGTACTTC
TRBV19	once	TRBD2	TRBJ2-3	CASSIGLAGGRNTDTQYF	TGTGCCAGTAGTATAGGACTAGCGGGGGGGCGAAACACAGATACGCAGTATTTT
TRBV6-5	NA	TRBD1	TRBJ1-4	CASRSGTAEKLFF	TGTGCCAGCAGATCCGGGACAGCTGAAAAACTGTTTTTT
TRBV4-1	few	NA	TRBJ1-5	CASSQEVGGGFSQPQHF	TGCGCCAGCAGCCAAGAAGTGGGGGGAGGGTTTTCTCAGCCCCAGCATTTT